The subject of this entry is one T cell receptor beta chain. Its binding antigen is unknown. Base-call qualities are not available, and no considerably larger clone is one nucleotide away. These data belong to a study (dated 2022 in TCRdb). The research as a whole found: Further investigation, including longitudinal sampling and assessment of a control group, is stated by the authors to be required.

Survey-level sequencing on the immunoSEQ platform was used to profile the TCR beta chain repertoires. As for how the authors treated the data: Repertoire diversity was quantified as the inverse Simpson index, and CDR3 amino acid length spectratypes and V-J pairing frequencies were compared. Clonotypes specific to SARS-CoV-2, CMV, influenza A and EBV were annotated by matching TCR beta CDR3 sequences against VDJdb. Entries here come from immuneACCESS through TCRdb and include only in-frame sequences with V and J called. Some clones fail to appear in such tables; in the studies checked, an unresolved V gene covers under half of the shortfall, and the cause of the remainder is unknown. V and J calls and clone size are given by that table; D and trimming were obtained from the DNA. The sample has 45,000 to 60,000 clones on record, just over 90% of them singletons. The leading ten clones occupy about 10% of the sample.

Trimming at the junction amounts to 5 bases on V and 2 bases on J, and the germline ends lie 13 bases apart. From the germline V gene, CDR1 is KGHDR and CDR2 is SFDVKD. The CDR3 sequence holds 15 residues, the cysteine and phenylalanine included. CDR3 DNA is the only sequence kept; it has 45 bases, read in frame from the first base. PBMCs were separated from peripheral blood, and TCR beta sequencing was performed on genomic DNA obtained from unsorted PBMCs. The specimen sequenced was PBMCs. This sequence uses TRBV24-1 and TRBJ2-3, with a weak D call of TRBD2 (5 bases match). This TCR was recovered from a man in his forties with rheumatoid arthritis. The CDR3 reads CATSGELAFTDTQYF. The bases are TGTGCCACCAGTGGAGAGCTAGCTTTCACAGATACGCAGTATTTT.